This T cell receptor (beta chain) was profiled in a study of T cells in Graves' hyperthyroidism and ophthalmopathy. Notes on the study in general: Classification by a 13 V-J model distinguished ophthalmopathy from stable hyperthyroidism.

As concerns this clonotype: What it binds is not known.

TCR beta CDR3 sequences were amplified from RNA transcripts. The primer set for the first-round RT-PCR of the TCR CDR3 was HTBI. TCRdb re-analysed the multiplex PCR reads in MiXCR, keeping a single row per CDR3 protein. Of roughly 750,000 distinct CDR3 sequences listed, roughly 15% were seen once; the top ten hold roughly 8%. Calling Graves' hyperthyroidism stable meant ophthalmopathy did not progress within 18 months. Thyroid ultrasound and orbital computed tomography, with clinical symptoms and serum thyroxine and TRAb, informed diagnoses. The authors obtained PBMCs from over 7.5 ml of fresh peripheral blood. This receptor was obtained from a young man with Graves' hyperthyroidism. The specimen sequenced was blood.

This CDR3 reads CASSLFGGYVGELFF. In DNA, the CDR3 is TGTGCCAGCAGTTTATTCGGGGGCTATGTCGGGGAGCTGTTTTTT. This sequence joins TRBV28 and TRBJ2-2; D may match TRBD1 or TRBD2 (6 bases each). CDR3 size: 15 residues. Germline V gene data show CDR1 as MDHEN and CDR2 as SYDVKM. The V and J ends lost 1 base and 7 bases respectively, with 13 bases between them.